A single sample gave rise to the 29 T cell receptor beta chains below, sequenced in a study of blood T cell repertoires in COVID-19. Here immunoSEQ multiplex PCR was the method, and the copy in TCRdb shows in-frame clones only, minus some. The sample holds around 270,000 clones, about 90% seen once. The source material was peripheral blood. Receptor source: a woman aged 50 to 60 with acute or convalescent COVID-19.

The chain couples TRBV4-1 to TRBJ2-7; D might be TRBD1 (6 bases). V was trimmed by 1 base and J by 2 bases, leaving 12 bases between them. The CDR3 totals 15 residues. From germline, CDR1 is MGHRA and CDR2 YSYEKL. CDR3 protein: CASSQGHQGTYEQYF. The DNA for the CDR3 is TGCGCCAGCAGCCAAGGTCATCAGGGGACCTACGAGCAGTACTTC.

V usage is TRBV7-2 and J usage is TRBJ1-2; a possible D gene is TRBD1 (6 bases). The V and J ends lost 1 base and 7 bases respectively, with 19 bases between them. The CDR3 is 16 amino acids. Germline assignment: CDR1 SGHTA and CDR2 FQGNSA. CDR3 sequence: CASSLGRGGQGFGYTF. CDR3 in DNA: TGTGCCAGCAGCTTAGGGCGGGGGGGCCAAGGTTTTGGCTACACCTTC.

The V gene is TRBV25-1, the J gene TRBJ2-3; no definite D call. The CDR3 consists of 14 residues. V dropped 6 bases and J dropped 0 bases, with 10 bases sitting between them. CDR1 and CDR2 from the germline V gene are MGHDK and SYGVNS. The CDR3 coding sequence is TGTGCCAGCAGGAGAGGTCTTAGCACAGATACGCAGTATTTT. It specifies CASRRGLSTDTQYF.

This chain connects TRBV29-1 to TRBJ2-1; D perhaps matches TRBD2 (6 bases). The CDR3 covers 16 residues. Trimming shortened V by 1 base and J by 5 bases, and 18 bases separated the two germline ends. CDR1 is SQVTM, CDR2 ANQGSEA, per germline. CDR3 bases: TGCAGCGTTGAAGGACGGACCGGGAGCCCCCACAATGAGCAGTTCTTC. As protein: CSVEGRTGSPHNEQFF.

V gene TRBV30 combines with J gene TRBJ2-3; 13 bases map to TRBD2. Germline V lookup: CDR1 GTSNPN, CDR2 SVGIG (reference sequence). This CDR3 spans 15 amino acids. J lost 7 bases, V lost 5 bases, and 9 bases had no gene match. The DNA of the CDR3 is TGTGCCTGGGCACTACTAGCGGGAGGGCTTAATACGCAGTATTTT. It specifies CAWALLAGGLNTQYF.

The V call is TRBV18, the J call TRBJ1-4; no clear D. Per germline, CDR1 KGHSH and CDR2 LQKENI. The V end was cut by 2 bases, the J end by 4 bases, with 14 bases between. The CDR3 has 16 amino acids. This CDR3 reads CASSPNSLLLNEKLFF. As DNA, the CDR3 is TGTGCCAGCTCACCAAACAGCCTCCTCCTTAATGAAAAACTGTTTTTT.

The chain links TRBV2 to TRBJ2-1, with D possibly TRBD1 on 7 matching bases. V was pared by 4 bases and J by 1 base, with 11 bases between. CDR3 size: 15 residues. Germline CDR1 and CDR2: SNHLY and FYNNEI. As DNA, the CDR3 is TGTGCCAGCAGTGGGCAGGGGGGTTCCTACAATGAGCAGTTCTTC. Protein: CASSGQGGSYNEQFF. Full variable domain (outside the CDR3, taken from reference TRBV2 and TRBJ2-1): EPEVTQTPSHQVTQMGQEVILRCVPISNHLYFYWYRQILGQKVEFLVSFYNNEISEKSEIFDDQFSVERPDGSNFTLKIRSTKLEDSAMYFCASSGQGGSYNEQFFGPGTRLTVL.

This sequence joins TRBV7-2 and TRBJ1-4; D possibly corresponds to TRBD1 (5 bases). This CDR3 comprises 14 residues. Germline loops: CDR1 SGHTA, CDR2 FQGNSA. V was clipped by 2 bases and J by 10 bases, with 14 bases between them. CDR3 in DNA: TGTGCCAGCAGCTTACCTACGACAGAGGTAAAACTGTTTTTT. Protein sequence: CASSLPTTEVKLFF.

The rearrangement links TRBV6-1 to TRBJ2-1; TRBD1 agrees at 9 bases. Losses at the gene ends were 0 bases for V and 4 bases for J; bases not matched to a gene: 13. Germline V CDR1 and CDR2: MNHNS, SASEGT. CDR3 length equals 19 residues. The CDR3 protein is CASSEAGTGWVGTYNEQFF. Here the CDR3 DNA reads TGTGCCAGCAGTGAAGCCGGGACAGGGTGGGTAGGGACTTACAATGAGCAGTTCTTC.

The genes are TRBV30 and TRBJ1-3; D is ambiguous. The CDR3 consists of 14 residues. The germline V gene has CDR1 GTSNPN and CDR2 SVGIG (reference sequence). V lost 3 bases to trimming and J lost 0 bases, with 9 bases between them. The CDR3 loop reads CAWSPKSSGNTIYF. The DNA of the CDR3 is TGTGCCTGGAGCCCCAAGAGCTCTGGAAACACCATATATTTT.

V and J are TRBV15 and TRBJ2-5; maybe TRBD1 (6 bases). The V gene lost 9 bases and the J gene lost 4 bases, with 21 bases spanning the gap. The CDR3 contains 15 residues. Germline V gene lookup returns CDR1 LNHNV and CDR2 YYDKDF (reference sequence). The CDR3 protein is CATSPVTGKGETQYF. The CDR3, as DNA: TGTGCCACGAGTCCGGTTACAGGGAAGGGAGAGACCCAGTACTTC.

This chain links TRBV9 with TRBJ1-4, with TRBD1 matching over 7 bases. Losses at the gene ends were 3 bases for V and 6 bases for J; bases not matched to a gene: 5. This CDR3 is built from 14 residues. In germline, CDR1 is SGDLS, CDR2 YYNGEE. CDR3 amino acids: CASSARDRHEKLFF. The CDR3 DNA follows: TGTGCCAGCAGCGCCCGGGACAGACATGAAAAACTGTTTTTT.

The chain's CDR3 is CASSLAGKYGYTF. As DNA, the CDR3 is TGCGCCAGCAGCTTGGCGGGTAAGTATGGCTACACCTTC. This rearrangement joins TRBV5-1 to TRBJ1-2; unclear D gene. In germline, CDR1 is SGHRS, CDR2 YFSETQ. This CDR3 contains 13 residues. V was trimmed by 0 bases and J by 5 bases, leaving 8 bases between them.

The chain has TRBV5-1 and TRBJ2-6; 10 bases are a match to TRBD1. After removal of 3 bases from V and 3 bases from J, the junction contained 6 bases not matched to a gene. CDR1 SGHRS and CDR2 YFSETQ come from the germline V gene. The CDR3 extends over 17 amino acids. The CDR3 is CASSSGQGSDGANVLTF. CDR3 bases: TGCGCCAGCAGCTCGGGACAGGGGAGTGATGGGGCCAACGTCCTGACTTTC.

This clone was seen more than once but under ten times. The rearrangement uses TRBV11-3 and TRBJ2-2; the match to TRBD1 covers 8 bases. The CDR3 runs to 15 residues. V dropped 1 base and J dropped 4; count of bases not matched to a gene: 2. Germline V gives CDR1 SGHNT, CDR2 YENEEA. CDR3 region: CASSLGGQGTGELFF. CDR3 DNA sequence: TGTGCCAGCAGCTTAGGCGGACAGGGCACCGGGGAGCTGTTTTTT.

V gene TRBV24-1 combines with J gene TRBJ2-7, with 9 positions matching TRBD2. Trimming cost V 3 bases and J 0 bases; bases outside gene matches: 2. This CDR3 region has 15 residues. CDR1 KGHDR and CDR2 SFDVKD come from the germline V gene. The CDR3 nucleotides read TGTGCCACCAGTGATAGCGGGAGGCCCTCCTACGAGCAGTACTTC. It codes for CATSDSGRPSYEQYF.

The sample holds one count of this clone. The chain employs TRBV9 and TRBJ1-5; 7 bases are shared with TRBD1. The J segment lost 3 bases and the V segment lost 4 bases, leaving 7 bases of the junction unmatched. This CDR3 has 15 amino acids. The germline V gene encodes CDR1 SGDLS and CDR2 YYNGEE. The CDR3 protein is CASSPRTGVNQPQHF. DNA for the CDR3: TGTGCCAGCAGCCCACGAACAGGGGTCAATCAGCCCCAGCATTTT. The complete variable domain, with remaining parts taken from reference TRBV9 and TRBJ1-5, reads DSGVTQTPKHLITATGQRVTLRCSPRSGDLSVYWYQQSLDQGLQFLIQYYNGEERAKGNILERFSAQQFPDLHSELNLSSLELGDSALYFCASSPRTGVNQPQHFGDGTRLSIL.

V and J are TRBV30 and TRBJ1-2; 9 bases align to TRBD1. Germline V CDR1 and CDR2: GTSNPN, SVGIG (reference sequence). The CDR3 covers 14 residues. Trimming cost V 2 bases and J 4 bases; bases outside gene matches: 5. In DNA, the CDR3 is TGTGCCTGGAGTCCGGACAGGGGTAGCTATGGCTACACCTTC. It specifies CAWSPDRGSYGYTF.

The chain couples TRBV6-5 to TRBJ2-1; 9 bases are shared with TRBD2. The CDR3 totals 15 residues. Germline V gene sequence: CDR1 MNHEY, CDR2 SVGAGI. The trim removed 0 bases at V and 6 bases at J, leaving 3 bases unmatched. CDR3 bases: TGTGCCAGCAGTTACTCGGGGACTAGCTCCAATGAGCAGTTCTTC. This translates into CASSYSGTSSNEQFF.

The chain joins TRBV3-1 (or the pseudogene TRBV3-2) to TRBJ1-3; D remains ambiguous. The CDR3 sequence is 15 residues long. Germline-derived CDR1 and CDR2 are LGHDT and YNNKEL (reference sequence). Trimming shortened V by 1 base and J by 0 bases, and 7 bases separated the two germline ends. CDR3 sequence: CASSQAGFSGNTIYF. The CDR3, as DNA: TGTGCCAGCAGCCAAGCGGGGTTCTCTGGAAACACCATATATTTT.

The rearrangement links TRBV5-1 to TRBJ1-2; 9 nucleotides agree with TRBD1. V shed 0 bases, J shed 4 bases, and the junction held 10 bases outside the gene matches. Germline V CDR1 and CDR2: SGHRS, YFSETQ. The CDR3 consists of 17 residues. CDR3 nucleotide sequence: TGCGCCAGCAGCTTGGGATCTAAAACAGGGGGCGGCTATGGCTACACCTTC. Protein product: CASSLGSKTGGGYGYTF.

The chain couples TRBV24-1 to TRBJ2-2, with 8 bases that match TRBD1. The ends lost 4 bases at V and 3 bases at J; junction bases unmatched: 6. CDR3 length: 16 residues. Germline CDR1 KGHDR, CDR2 SFDVKD. The CDR3, as DNA: TGTGCCACCAGTGAATCAGGGGGCGCCCACACCGGGGAGCTGTTTTTT. Its protein is CATSESGGAHTGELFF.

J is TRBJ1-3 and V is TRBV3-1 (or the pseudogene TRBV3-2); 7 bases line up with TRBD1. The CDR3 is 15 residues long. Germline loops: CDR1 LGHDT, CDR2 YNNKEL (reference sequence). With 4 bases clipped from V and 3 bases from J, the junction kept 6 bases outside the gene matches. As DNA, the CDR3 is TGTGCCAGCAGCCCAGACAGGGCGATTGGAAACACCATATATTTT. The encoded protein is CASSPDRAIGNTIYF.

The V gene is TRBV7-2, the J gene TRBJ2-3; 13 bases line up with TRBD2. The CDR3 is 16 residues long. Germline CDR1 reads SGHTA; CDR2 reads FQGNSA. V was pared by 4 bases and J by 4 bases, with 5 bases of the junction left unmatched. CDR3 DNA: TGTGCCAGCAGCTCCCTCGGACTAGCGGGGGCAGATACGCAGTATTTT. Its protein product is CASSSLGLAGADTQYF.

V is TRBV12-3 or TRBV12-4 and J is TRBJ2-7; no clear D. V was cut by 6 bases and J by 6 bases, with 15 bases left in between. The CDR3 sequence is 13 residues long. Here the CDR3 reads CASSPWASSEQYF. The CDR3, as DNA: TGTGCCAGCAGCCCCTGGGCGAGTTCCGAGCAGTACTTC.

This chain joins TRBV28 and TRBJ2-7; 8 bases are a match to TRBD2. This CDR3 comprises 15 residues. Unmatched junction bases numbered 9, after V lost 5 bases and J lost 3 bases. Per germline, CDR1 MDHEN and CDR2 SYDVKM. The CDR3 reads CASSRLSGIVYEQYF. In DNA form, the CDR3 reads TGTGCCAGCAGTAGACTTAGCGGGATTGTCTACGAGCAGTACTTC.

The gene calls are TRBV2 and TRBJ2-7; 10 bases are shared with TRBD1. CDR1 SNHLY and CDR2 FYNNEI come from the germline V gene. Trimming at V came to 5 bases and at J to 3 bases, leaving 1 base not matched to a gene. This CDR3 has 13 residues. As DNA, the CDR3 is TGTGCCAGCAGTCGGACAGGGGGCTACGAGCAGTACTTC. The encoded protein is CASSRTGGYEQYF.

The chain employs TRBV27 and TRBJ2-5, with D unclear. The CDR3 is made up of 16 amino acids. Germline CDR1 and CDR2: MNHEY and SMNVEV (reference sequence). The V and J ends lost 2 bases and 4 bases respectively, with 17 bases between them. CDR3 sequence reads: CASSLGQALSVETQYF. The CDR3 DNA follows: TGTGCCAGCAGTTTAGGTCAGGCCCTCTCTGTAGAGACCCAGTACTTC.

In regard to this clone: The sample contains more than one DNA sequence encoding this CDR3. This chain uses TRBV5-1 with TRBJ2-2; TRBD2 aligns across 8 bases. The ends lost 0 bases at V and 2 bases at J; junction bases unmatched: 3. The CDR3 runs 16 residues. From germline, CDR1 is SGHRS and CDR2 YFSETQ. Here the CDR3 DNA reads TGCGCCAGCAGCTTGGTTCTAGCGGGCAACACCGGGGAGCTGTTTTTT. Encoded protein: CASSLVLAGNTGELFF.